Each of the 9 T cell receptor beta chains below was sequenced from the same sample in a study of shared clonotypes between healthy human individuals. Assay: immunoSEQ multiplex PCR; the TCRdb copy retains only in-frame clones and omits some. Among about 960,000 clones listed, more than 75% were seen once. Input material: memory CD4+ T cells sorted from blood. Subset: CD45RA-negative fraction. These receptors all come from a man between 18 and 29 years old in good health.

CDR3 sequence (DNA): TGTGCCTGGAGTTACAGGGCCCACTTGAACACTGAAGCTTTCTTT. Amino acid sequence: CAWSYRAHLNTEAFF. The rearrangement uses TRBV30 and TRBJ1-1, with D tentatively TRBD1 (6 bases). The CDR3 covers 15 residues. The V end lost 2 bases, the J end lost 0 bases, and 13 bases lay between the germline ends. Germline V CDR1 and CDR2: GTSNPN, SVGIG (reference sequence).

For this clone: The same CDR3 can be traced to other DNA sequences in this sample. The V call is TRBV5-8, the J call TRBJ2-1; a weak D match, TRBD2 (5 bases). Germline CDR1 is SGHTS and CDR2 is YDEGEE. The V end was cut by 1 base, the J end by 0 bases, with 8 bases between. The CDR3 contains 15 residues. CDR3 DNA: TGTGCCAGCAGCTTGAGCGGAAGCTCCTACAATGAGCAGTTCTTC. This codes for CASSLSGSSYNEQFF.

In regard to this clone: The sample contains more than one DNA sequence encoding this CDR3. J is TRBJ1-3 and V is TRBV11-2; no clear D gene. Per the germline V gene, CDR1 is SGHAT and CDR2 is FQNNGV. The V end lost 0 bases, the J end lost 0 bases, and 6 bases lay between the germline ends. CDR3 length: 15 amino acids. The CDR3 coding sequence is TGTGCCAGCAGCTTAGATAGTTACTCTGGAAACACCATATATTTT. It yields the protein CASSLDSYSGNTIYF.

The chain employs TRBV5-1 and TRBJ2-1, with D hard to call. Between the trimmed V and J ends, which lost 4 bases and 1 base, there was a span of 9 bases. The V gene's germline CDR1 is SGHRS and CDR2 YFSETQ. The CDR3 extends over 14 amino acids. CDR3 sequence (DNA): TGCGCCAGCAGCCTGCCAGCTTCCTACAATGAGCAGTTCTTC. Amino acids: CASSLPASYNEQFF.

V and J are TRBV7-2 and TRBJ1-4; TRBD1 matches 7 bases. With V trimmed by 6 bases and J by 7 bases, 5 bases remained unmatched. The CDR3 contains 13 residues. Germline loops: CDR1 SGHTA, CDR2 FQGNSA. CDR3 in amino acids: CASRNRDSEKLFF. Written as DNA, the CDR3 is TGTGCCAGCAGGAACAGGGACAGTGAAAAACTGTTTTTT.

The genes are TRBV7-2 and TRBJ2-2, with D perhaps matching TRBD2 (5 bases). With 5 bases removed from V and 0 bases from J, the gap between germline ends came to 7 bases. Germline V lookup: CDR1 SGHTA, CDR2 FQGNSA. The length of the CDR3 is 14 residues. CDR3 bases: TGTGCCAGCAGCCCACTAGCGAACACCGGGGAGCTGTTTTTT. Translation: CASSPLANTGELFF.

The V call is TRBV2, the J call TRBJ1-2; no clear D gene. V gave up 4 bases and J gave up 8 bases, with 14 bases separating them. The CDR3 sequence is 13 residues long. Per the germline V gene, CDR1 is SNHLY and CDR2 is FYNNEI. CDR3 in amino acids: CASSVSGLGGYTF. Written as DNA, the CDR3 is TGTGCCAGCAGTGTGAGCGGGTTGGGCGGCTACACCTTC. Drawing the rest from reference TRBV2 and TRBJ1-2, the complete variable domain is EPEVTQTPSHQVTQMGQEVILRCVPISNHLYFYWYRQILGQKVEFLVSFYNNEISEKSEIFDDQFSVERPDGSNFTLKIRSTKLEDSAMYFCASSVSGLGGYTFGSGTRLTVV.

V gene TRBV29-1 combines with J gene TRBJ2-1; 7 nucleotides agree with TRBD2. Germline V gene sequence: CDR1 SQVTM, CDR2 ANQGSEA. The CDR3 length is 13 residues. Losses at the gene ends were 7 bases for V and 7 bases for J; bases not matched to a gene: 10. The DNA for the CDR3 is TGCAGCGCGTCCCGGGACTACCCGAATGAGCAGTTCTTC. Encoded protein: CSASRDYPNEQFF.

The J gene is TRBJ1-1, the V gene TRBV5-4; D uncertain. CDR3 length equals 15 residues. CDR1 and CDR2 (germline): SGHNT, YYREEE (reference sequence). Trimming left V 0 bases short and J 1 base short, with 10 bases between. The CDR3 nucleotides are TGTGCCAGCAGCTTGGTTGCCAGTTGGAACACTGAAGCTTTCTTT. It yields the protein CASSLVASWNTEAFF.